This TCR beta chain was retrieved from a study of breast tumors, draining lymph nodes, adjacent tissues. TCRdb re-analysed the multiplex PCR reads in MiXCR, keeping a single row per CDR3 protein. The sample consists of about 16,000 distinct CDR3 sequences, roughly 50% of them appearing once. This CDR3 has 15 residues. Germline values: CDR1 SNHLY, CDR2 FYNNEI. Concerning this clonotype: One end of the junction is discordant with germline, which a read error may explain.

This sequence joins TRBV2 and TRBJ2-7, with 10 bases identical to TRBD1. The receptor comes from a female donor with breast cancer. Some clones in this sample may be carry-over from other donors' samples. The specimen was tumor-adjacent breast tissue. The CDR3 region is CASRGGQGNTGELYF. The CDR3 region has the DNA TGTGCCAGCAGGGGGGGACAGGGGAACACCGGGGAGCTGTACTTC.